The 17 T cell receptor beta chains below all came from one sample that was sequenced in a study of beta chain features in type 1 diabetes. Study outcomes and limitations: Shortening that was moderate but significant affected the TCRB CDR3s of Type 1 diabetes patients in all four CD4+ subsets.

Sequencing targeted expressed TCRB transcripts, as all isolated RNA had been reverse transcribed. Repertoires were generated with immunoSEQ multiplex PCR, while TCRdb's copy carries only in-frame clones and drops some. The data hold almost 350,000 clones, with around 8.5% observed a single time. Their antigens are not known. The sequenced material came from central memory CD4+ T cells from blood. Every receptor here comes from a man aged 25-45 years with type 1 diabetes.

The sample holds many counts of this clone. The same CDR3 can be traced to other DNA sequences in this sample. The J gene is TRBJ1-4, the V gene TRBV29-1; D ambiguous. The CDR3 contains 12 residues. V gave up 5 bases and J gave up 5 bases, with 9 bases separating them. The germline CDR1 and CDR2 sequences are SQVTM and ANQGSEA. As DNA, the CDR3 is TGCAGCGTTTCGGGCAGCAATGAAAAACTGTTTTTT. As protein: CSVSGSNEKLFF.

This clone has just a few counts. In the same sample, other DNA sequences code for this CDR3. The chain has TRBV29-1 and TRBJ2-2; D may be TRBD1 (5 bases). The germline V gene has CDR1 SQVTM and CDR2 ANQGSEA. Trimming pared 1 base from V and 6 bases from J, leaving 15 bases between. This CDR3 region has 15 residues. In nucleotides, the CDR3 is TGCAGCGTTGAAGGTTTTAGTGCAGGGTCCGGGGAGCTGTTTTTT. It yields the protein CSVEGFSAGSGELFF.

A few counts support this clone. The CDR3 region has the DNA TGTGCCAGCAGCTTAGTCCCGGCTGAAGCTTTCTTT. This translates into CASSLVPAEAFF. The chain joins TRBV7-9 to TRBJ1-1, with D uncertain. Germline V gene data show CDR1 as SEHNR and CDR2 as FQNEAQ (reference sequence). This CDR3 comprises 12 residues. V was clipped by 1 base and J by 6 bases, with 6 bases between them.

This clone showed up just a few times. This may come from a read error, since a much larger clone is one base off. The gene calls are TRBV6-1 and TRBJ1-5; D remains ambiguous. V lost 3 bases and J 1 base, leaving 1 base between the germline ends. From germline, CDR1 is MNHNS and CDR2 SASEGT. The CDR3 contains 12 residues. CDR3 residues: CASSDSNQPQHF. The DNA of the CDR3 is TGTGCCAGCAGTGACAGCAATCAGCCCCAGCATTTT.

The J gene is TRBJ2-3, the V gene TRBV19; D is perhaps TRBD1 (6 bases). The CDR3 loop spans 15 amino acids. Trimming stripped 4 bases from V and 3 bases from J, with 14 bases between. The germline gives CDR1 LNHDA, CDR2 SQIVND (reference sequence). CDR3 loop: CASSRKVQGTDTQYF. For the CDR3, the DNA is TGTGCCAGTAGTAGGAAGGTGCAGGGGACAGATACGCAGTATTTT.

This clone came up a few times. The V gene is TRBV7-2, the J gene TRBJ1-1; 7 bases line up with TRBD1. V lost 5 bases to trimming and J lost 1 base; unmatched junction nucleotides: 4. Germline V gene lookup returns CDR1 SGHTA and CDR2 FQGNSA. CDR3 length equals 14 residues. CDR3 bases: TGTGCCAGCAGCCTAACAGGGGAGAACACTGAAGCTTTCTTT. Translation: CASSLTGENTEAFF.

The chain uses TRBV7-9 and TRBJ2-1; a weak D match, TRBD1 (6 bases). CDR1 SEHNR and CDR2 FQNEAQ come from the germline V gene (reference sequence). This CDR3 spans 16 amino acids. V lost 5 bases to trimming and J lost 6 bases, with 20 bases between them. The DNA for the CDR3 is TGTGCCAGCAGCCCGTCATCCGGAAGGGGGTCCAATGAGCAGTTCTTC. Its translation is CASSPSSGRGSNEQFF. The whole variable domain, filled in from reference TRBV7-9 and TRBJ2-1, reads DTGVSQNPRHKITKRGQNVTFRCDPISEHNRLYWYRQTLGQGPEFLTYFQNEAQLEKSRLLSDRFSAERPKGSFSTLEIQRTEQGDSAMYLCASSPSSGRGSNEQFFGPGTRLTVL.

This clone was counted only a few times. The chain combines TRBV19 with TRBJ2-1, with D perhaps assigned TRBD1 or TRBD2 (5 bases each). Trimming shortened V by 7 bases and J by 4 bases, and 17 bases separated the two germline ends. The CDR3 runs 15 residues. Germline V gene sequence: CDR1 LNHDA, CDR2 SQIVND (reference sequence). Here the CDR3 reads CASTYRTGPYNEQFF. In nucleotides, the CDR3 is TGTGCCAGTACCTACCGGACGGGGCCTTACAATGAGCAGTTCTTC. Full variable domain (rest looked up from reference TRBV19 and TRBJ2-1): DGGITQSPKYLFRKEGQNVTLSCEQNLNHDAMYWYRQDPGQGLRLIYYSQIVNDFQKGDIAEGYSVSREKKESFPLTVTSAQKNPTAFYLCASTYRTGPYNEQFFGPGTRLTVL.

The rearrangement joins TRBV18 to TRBJ1-4, with TRBD1 as a possible D gene (6 bases). The V end lost 0 bases, the J end lost 8 bases, and 13 bases lay between the germline ends. CDR3 size: 15 residues. CDR1 is KGHSH, CDR2 LQKENI, per germline. The CDR3 region is CASSPPSLQGEKLFF. The CDR3 DNA sequence: TGTGCCAGCTCACCACCGTCTTTACAGGGAGAAAAACTGTTTTTT.

Only a few counts were recorded for this clone. This chain uses TRBV19 with TRBJ1-1, with 8 positions matching TRBD1. CDR3 size: 17 residues. Germline V gives CDR1 LNHDA, CDR2 SQIVND (reference sequence). V was pared by 3 bases and J by 1 base, with 10 bases of the junction left unmatched. The CDR3: CASSILYSGTGNTEAFF. CDR3 DNA sequence: TGTGCCAGTAGTATTTTGTACTCCGGGACAGGGAACACTGAAGCTTTCTTT.

In this sample, this clone turned up a few times. The genes are TRBV11-2 and TRBJ2-3, with D possibly called TRBD1 or TRBD2 (5 bases each). From germline, CDR1 is SGHAT and CDR2 FQNNGV. The CDR3 runs 16 residues. V lost 5 bases and J lost 1, with 16 bases in between. The CDR3 nucleotides read TGTGCCAGCAGCCGTTATGGGGGAGCCGGCACAGATACGCAGTATTTT. It specifies CASSRYGGAGTDTQYF.

The CDR3, as DNA: TGCGCCAGCAGCCAAGACAGGGGGAACGTGAAACTGGCTTTCTTT. Protein: CASSQDRGNVKLAFF. This chain joins TRBV4-3 and TRBJ1-1; the match to TRBD1 covers 7 bases. J lost 11 bases, V lost 0 bases, and 12 bases had no gene match. The CDR3 runs to 15 residues. CDR1 and CDR2 from the germline V gene are LGHNA and YSLEER.

J is TRBJ1-5 and V is TRBV7-2, with 7 bases lining up with TRBD1. Germline V gene data show CDR1 as SGHTA and CDR2 as FQGNSA. V trimming: 5 bases; J trimming: 9 bases; junction bases outside the gene matches: 13. There are 15 residues in the CDR3. In nucleotides, the CDR3 is TGTGCCAGCAGCGCGAACAGGGGCGCTAGCCCGCCCCAGCATTTT. This codes for CASSANRGASPPQHF. Using reference TRBV7-2 and TRBJ1-5 for the parts outside the CDR3, the full variable domain is GAGVSQSPSNKVTEKGKDVELRCDPISGHTALYWYRQSLGQGLEFLIYFQGNSAPDKSGLPSDRFSAERTGGSVSTLTIQRTQQEDSAVYLCASSANRGASPPQHFGDGTRLSIL.

The chain is built from TRBV9 and TRBJ2-5, with 7 bases fitting TRBD2. CDR3 length equals 16 residues. Germline loops: CDR1 SGDLS, CDR2 YYNGEE. J was trimmed by 1 base and V by 1 base; bases with no gene match: 7. In DNA form, the CDR3 reads TGTGCCAGCAGCGTAACGGGCCAGCGGGGCCAAGAGACCCAGTACTTC. This translates into CASSVTGQRGQETQYF. The whole variable domain, remainder taken from reference TRBV9 and TRBJ2-5, is DSGVTQTPKHLITATGQRVTLRCSPRSGDLSVYWYQQSLDQGLQFLIQYYNGEERAKGNILERFSAQQFPDLHSELNLSSLELGDSALYFCASSVTGQRGQETQYFGPGTRLLVL.

The rearrangement joins TRBV10-3 to TRBJ1-4; D is possibly TRBD1 (6 bases). CDR3 length: 15 residues. In germline, CDR1 is ENHRY, CDR2 SYGVKD. V was clipped by 0 bases and J by 7 bases, with 12 bases between them. The chain's CDR3 is CAISESGGAVEKLFF. The DNA for the CDR3 is TGTGCCATCAGTGAGTCGGGGGGGGCCGTTGAAAAACTGTTTTTT.

This sequence joins TRBV4-3 and TRBJ2-1; D possibly corresponds to TRBD1 (5 bases). Germline loops: CDR1 LGHNA, CDR2 YSLEER. This CDR3 region has 13 residues. V dropped 5 bases and J dropped 0 bases, with 5 bases sitting between them. The CDR3 region has the DNA TGCGCCAGCAGCGGGGCCTCCTACAATGAGCAGTTCTTC. Its translation is CASSGASYNEQFF.

This clone was seen more than once but under ten times. The gene calls are TRBV19 and TRBJ1-2; D is uncertain. The germline V gene has CDR1 LNHDA and CDR2 SQIVND (reference sequence). The CDR3 totals 14 residues. The ends were cut back, 0 bases at V and 2 bases at J, with 7 bases in the middle. The CDR3 loop is CASSIDPQNYGYTF. CDR3 nucleotides: TGTGCCAGTAGTATAGATCCACAGAACTATGGCTACACCTTC.